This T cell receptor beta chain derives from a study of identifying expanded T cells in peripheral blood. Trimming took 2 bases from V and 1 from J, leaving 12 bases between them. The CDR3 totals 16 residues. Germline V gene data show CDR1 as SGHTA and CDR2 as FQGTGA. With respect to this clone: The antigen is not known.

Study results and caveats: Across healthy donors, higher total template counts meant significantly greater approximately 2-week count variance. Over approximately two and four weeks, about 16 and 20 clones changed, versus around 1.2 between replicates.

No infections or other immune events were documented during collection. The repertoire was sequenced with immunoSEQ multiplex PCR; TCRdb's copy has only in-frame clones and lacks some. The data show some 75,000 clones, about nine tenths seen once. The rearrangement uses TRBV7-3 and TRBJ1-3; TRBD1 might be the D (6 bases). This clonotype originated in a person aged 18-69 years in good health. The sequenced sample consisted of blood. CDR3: CASSLDWGQSGNTIYF. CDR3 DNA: TGTGCCAGCAGCTTAGATTGGGGGCAGTCTGGAAACACCATATATTTT. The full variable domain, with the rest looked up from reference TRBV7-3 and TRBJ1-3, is GAGVSQTPSNKVTEKGKYVELRCDPISGHTALYWYRQSLGQGPEFLIYFQGTGAADDSGLPNDRFFAVRPEGSVSTLKIQRTERGDSAVYLCASSLDWGQSGNTIYFGEGSWLTVV.